This T cell receptor (beta chain) was observed in a study of blood T cells in healthy people across ages. For the second PCR, which ran for roughly 6 to 12 cycles, a sample-barcoded 5' primer and a J-beta primer mix were used. TCRdb reanalysed the 5' RACE reads using MiXCR and keeps one entry per CDR3 protein. The table records roughly 830,000 distinct CDR3 sequences, around 62% of them present only once. The ends lost 6 bases at V and 3 bases at J; junction bases unmatched: 8. The CDR3 has 15 residues. Germline V gives CDR1 MNHEY, CDR2 SMNVEV (reference sequence). This clonotype came up a few times. As yet, its antigen is unknown. Points from the study as a whole: There were more naive CD4+ cells and higher diversity in long-lived donors than in aged donors. Age brought a roughly linear fall in TCR beta diversity measured per million T cells.

Sequenced material: blood. This TCR derives from a man aged 30 to 45 in good health. V is TRBV27 and J is TRBJ2-3, with TRBD1 identical over 8 bases. The CDR3 loop reads CASRPWTGLTDTQYF. The CDR3 DNA reads TGTGCCAGCAGACCTTGGACAGGGTTAACAGATACGCAGTATTTT.